Listed here are 17 T cell receptor beta chains from one sample, sequenced in a study of cytomegalovirus exposure and HLA in healthy donors. The study ran its PCR with 60 Vbeta and 13 Jbeta primers. Sequencing was performed with immunoSEQ multiplex PCR; in TCRdb, only in-frame clones are kept and a portion is missing. Of 150,000 to 200,000 clones in the sample, roughly 70% were seen once. The sequencing sample was made of PBMCs. The receptors were gathered from a middle-aged man in good health and CMV-seropositive.

This clone was picked up a small number of times. The genes are TRBV9 and TRBJ2-3; 11 bases are a match to TRBD2. CDR3 length: 16 amino acids. CDR1 is SGDLS, CDR2 YYNGEE, per germline. V was pared by 4 bases and J by 4 bases, with 8 bases of the junction left unmatched. CDR3 sequence (DNA): TGTGCCAGCAGCATTATAGCGGGGGGGCGGTCAGATACGCAGTATTTT. Translation: CASSIIAGGRSDTQYF.

Only a few counts were recorded for this clone. The chain uses TRBV4-1 and TRBJ1-2; D gene uncertain. The CDR3 loop spans 14 amino acids. The germline V and J ends were trimmed by 0 bases and 8 bases, with 13 bases remaining between them. CDR1 is MGHRA, CDR2 YSYEKL, per germline. CDR3 sequence (DNA): TGCGCCAGCAGCCAAGATCTTGGGGAGAGAGGCTACACCTTC. Its translation: CASSQDLGERGYTF.

J is TRBJ2-1 and V is TRBV19; 10 nucleotides align to TRBD2. The junction had 5 bases not matched to a gene; V was cut back by 6 bases and J by 3 bases. Per the germline V gene, CDR1 is LNHDA and CDR2 is SQIVND (reference sequence). The CDR3 runs to 15 residues. CDR3 DNA sequence: TGTGCCAGTAGACGGACTAGCGGAGGCTACAATGAGCAGTTCTTC. Protein sequence: CASRRTSGGYNEQFF.

This clone has more than one count but fewer than ten. The chain is built from TRBV5-8 and TRBJ2-5, with D possibly matching TRBD2 (5 bases). Judging by the DNA end, TRBJ2-7 fits better; the J call may be wrong. Germline V gene lookup returns CDR1 SGHTS and CDR2 YDEGEE. This CDR3 spans 13 amino acids. The CDR3 region has the DNA TGTGCCAGCAGCGGACTTGCCCCCTACGAGCAGTACTTC. Residues: CASSGLAPYEQYF.

This clone was seen more than once but under ten times. The genes are TRBV7-2 and TRBJ2-7, with D unresolved. Germline loops: CDR1 SGHTA, CDR2 FQGNSA. The CDR3 is 14 amino acids. V was trimmed by 1 base and J by 6 bases, leaving 13 bases between them. In nucleotides, the CDR3 is TGTGCCAGCAGCTTAGGAGTGGGTACGGGCGAGCAGTACTTC. This encodes CASSLGVGTGEQYF.

This clone appeared once. Other DNA sequences in this specimen translate into the identical CDR3. The chain combines TRBV5-1 with TRBJ1-5; weak D call: TRBD1 (6 bases). V was cut by 4 bases and J by 6 bases, with 17 bases left in between. Looked up from germline, CDR1 is SGHRS and CDR2 is YFSETQ. CDR3 length: 15 amino acids. CDR3 sequence reads: CASSPRGGGGQPQHF. The CDR3 region has the DNA TGCGCCAGCAGCCCGCGAGGGGGGGGCGGTCAGCCCCAGCATTTT.

To note about this clone: One end of the junction does not line up with germline, which may come from a read error. The chain has TRBV7-7 and TRBJ2-3, with D perhaps TRBD2 (6 bases). The CDR3 length is 13 residues. Germline V gives CDR1 SSHAT, CDR2 FNYEAQ (reference sequence). The CDR3 bases are TGTGCTAGCAGCTCACTGGGGGGAGATACGCAGTATTTT. Translating it yields CASSSLGGDTQYF.

This clone was counted a single time. The chain is built from TRBV4-1 and TRBJ1-1; D is unclear. CDR3 length: 15 amino acids. Trimming left V 1 base short and J 1 base short, with 10 bases between. Germline CDR1 is MGHRA and CDR2 is YSYEKL. CDR3 coding DNA: TGCGCCAGCAGCCAAGCGCCTTGGAGGAACACTGAAGCTTTCTTT. Translation: CASSQAPWRNTEAFF.

J is TRBJ1-1 and V is TRBV21-1. TRBV21-1 is listed as a pseudogene. The CDR3 sequence is 14 residues long. The CDR3: CASSKEFLRTEAFF. CDR3 sequence (DNA): TGTGCCAGCAGCAAGGAGTTCCTGCGCACTGAAGCTTTCTTT.

The rearrangement uses TRBV25-1 and TRBJ1-1; D not resolved. Germline V CDR1 and CDR2: MGHDK, SYGVNS. Between the trimmed V and J ends, which lost 4 bases and 5 bases, there was a span of 11 bases. The CDR3 contains 13 residues. The CDR3 sequence is CASSAAGRTEAFF. CDR3 sequence (DNA): TGTGCCAGCAGTGCGGCGGGTCGTACTGAAGCTTTCTTT.

CDR3 protein: CASGNTANTGELFF. DNA for the CDR3: TGTGCCAGCGGAAATACAGCGAACACCGGGGAGCTGTTTTTT. The genes are TRBV9 and TRBJ2-2; no reliable D call. Per germline, CDR1 SGDLS and CDR2 YYNGEE. Deletions cut 7 bases from V and 0 bases from J, with 10 bases between. The CDR3 runs 14 residues.

The chain carries TRBV27 and TRBJ2-7, with D possibly matching TRBD2 (6 bases). This CDR3 has 13 residues. Germline lookup yields CDR1 MNHEY and CDR2 SMNVEV (reference sequence). The V gene lost 4 bases and the J gene lost 3 bases, with 10 bases spanning the gap. CDR3 DNA sequence: TGTGCCAGCAGTTCGGGACTGCACTACGAGCAGTACTTC. It is translated as CASSSGLHYEQYF.

The chain carries TRBV9 and TRBJ2-1; 9 nucleotides line up with TRBD2. V was clipped by 0 bases and J by 8 bases; unmatched bases: 0. This CDR3 has 13 residues. Germline CDR1 SGDLS, CDR2 YYNGEE. CDR3 nucleotides: TGTGCCAGCAGCGTAGGGACTAGCGATGAGCAGTTCTTC. This gives the protein CASSVGTSDEQFF.

This chain connects TRBV7-9 to TRBJ2-3; 10 positions match TRBD1. The CDR3 totals 14 residues. Germline lookup yields CDR1 SEHNR and CDR2 FQNEAQ (reference sequence). Trimming removed 5 bases from V and 3 bases from J; junction bases left unmatched: 2. The CDR3 sequence: CASSRTGGTDTQYF. The CDR3 DNA sequence: TGTGCCAGCAGCCGGACAGGGGGGACAGATACGCAGTATTTT.

This chain connects TRBV7-2 to TRBJ2-1, with 11 bases aligning to TRBD2. From germline, CDR1 is SGHTA and CDR2 FQGNSA. The J segment lost 6 bases and the V segment lost 5 bases, leaving 9 bases of the junction unmatched. The CDR3 is 16 residues long. The CDR3 DNA reads as TGTGCCAGCAGCCCGTTAGCGGGGGGGCCTCGCAATGAGCAGTTCTTC. The encoded protein is CASSPLAGGPRNEQFF.

The chain joins TRBV4-3 to TRBJ1-1; D call uncertain. CDR1 and CDR2 (germline): LGHNA, YSLEER. Trimming pared 0 bases from V and 0 bases from J, leaving 2 bases between. CDR3 length equals 13 residues. The CDR3 DNA sequence: TGCGCCAGCAGCCAAGATATGAACACTGAAGCTTTCTTT. Translated, it gives CASSQDMNTEAFF.

In this sample, this clone turned up a few times. V and J are TRBV19 and TRBJ1-2, with unresolved D. CDR1 is LNHDA and CDR2 is SQIVND in the germline V gene (reference sequence). The CDR3 is made up of 13 amino acids. V was shortened by 8 bases and J by 7 bases, with 17 bases between the two germline ends. CDR3 sequence (DNA): TGTGCCAGTCGAAAACCGTCCAGGTCTGGCTACACCTTC. It translates to CASRKPSRSGYTF. Combining the CDR3 with reference TRBV19 and TRBJ1-2 gives the whole variable domain DGGITQSPKYLFRKEGQNVTLSCEQNLNHDAMYWYRQDPGQGLRLIYYSQIVNDFQKGDIAEGYSVSREKKESFPLTVTSAQKNPTAFYLCASRKPSRSGYTFGSGTRLTVV.